Below, 21 T cell receptor beta chains from the same sample are listed, as sequenced in a study of T cell responses to AZD1222 COVID-19 vaccine. The repertoire was sequenced with immunoSEQ multiplex PCR; TCRdb's copy has only in-frame clones and lacks some. The sample consists of about 120,000 clones, about 90% of them appearing once. Sequencing used peripheral blood, obtained on day 0 of AZD1222 vaccination. The receptors here all came from an adult in good health.

Note on this clone: One end of the junction fails to match germline, which may point to a read error. J is TRBJ1-5 and V is TRBV6-6; D unresolved. The CDR3 runs to 13 residues. Germline V gene lookup returns CDR1 MNHNY and CDR2 SVGAGI (reference sequence). CDR3 loop: CASSYDFDPSKDF. CDR3 bases: TGTGCCAGCAGTTACGATTTTGACCCATCGAAGGATTTT.

The gene calls are TRBV19 and TRBJ1-3, with D tentatively TRBD1 (5 bases). The length of the CDR3 is 14 residues. Germline loops: CDR1 LNHDA, CDR2 SQIVND (reference sequence). Trimming stripped 6 bases from V and 4 bases from J, with 13 bases between. The CDR3 coding sequence is TGTGCCAGTAGCCTACGGGGGGAAGGAAACACCATATATTTT. Encoded protein: CASSLRGEGNTIYF.

The gene calls are TRBV7-6 and TRBJ2-3; tentatively, D is TRBD1 (6 bases). This CDR3 has 15 amino acids. V lost 5 bases, J lost 2 bases, and 14 bases lay in between. The germline CDR1 and CDR2 sequences are SGHVS and FNYEAQ. CDR3 residues: CASSARQDNTDTQYF. The CDR3 bases are TGTGCCAGCAGCGCCCGACAGGACAACACAGATACGCAGTATTTT.

The chain carries TRBV10-3 and TRBJ1-1, with a possible D match to TRBD1 (5 bases). The CDR3 spans 15 residues. The V end was cut by 7 bases, the J end by 2 bases, with 17 bases between. Per the germline V gene, CDR1 is ENHRY and CDR2 is SYGVKD. The CDR3 nucleotides are TGTGCCATCAAGTTTTTGGCAGGGTCCAACACTGAAGCTTTCTTT. Translating gives CAIKFLAGSNTEAFF.

The chain carries TRBV10-3 and TRBJ2-2; D may be TRBD1 (6 bases). Per germline, CDR1 ENHRY and CDR2 SYGVKD. Trimming left V 2 bases short and J 6 bases short, with 13 bases between. This CDR3 has 15 amino acids. The CDR3 is CAISERTQGSGELFF. CDR3 coding DNA: TGTGCCATCAGTGAGAGAACACAGGGTTCCGGGGAGCTGTTTTTT.

The V and J genes are TRBV7-3 and TRBJ2-6, with D tentatively TRBD1 or TRBD2 (5 bases each). Germline V lookup: CDR1 SGHTA, CDR2 FQGTGA. This CDR3 has 15 amino acids. V was shortened by 5 bases and J by 0 bases, with 8 bases between the two germline ends. The CDR3 here is CASSRDVSGANVLTF. Here the CDR3 DNA reads TGTGCCAGCAGCCGGGACGTCTCTGGGGCCAACGTCCTGACTTTC.

The chain joins TRBV6-1 to TRBJ1-1; 7 bases agree with TRBD1. The length of the CDR3 is 13 residues. V shed 1 base, J shed 11 bases, and the junction held 7 bases outside the gene matches. Per the germline V gene, CDR1 is MNHNS and CDR2 is SASEGT. The chain's CDR3 is CASSEESGTVAFF. CDR3 in DNA: TGTGCCAGCAGTGAAGAATCCGGGACAGTGGCTTTCTTT.

The chain joins TRBV3-1 (or the pseudogene TRBV3-2) to TRBJ2-3, with 11 bases aligning to TRBD2. The CDR3 has 17 amino acids. The J segment lost 1 base and the V segment lost 1 base, leaving 4 bases of the junction unmatched. Per the germline V gene, CDR1 is LGHDT and CDR2 is YNNKEL (reference sequence). The CDR3 is CASSQATSGVRTDTQYF. Written as DNA, the CDR3 is TGTGCCAGCAGCCAAGCGACTAGCGGGGTCCGCACAGATACGCAGTATTTT.

The gene calls are TRBV2 and TRBJ2-5; D tentatively reads TRBD1 or TRBD2 (5 bases each). CDR3 size: 13 residues. Looked up from germline, CDR1 is SNHLY and CDR2 is FYNNEI. Between the trimmed V and J ends, which lost 7 bases and 2 bases, there was a span of 11 bases. CDR3 DNA sequence: TGTGCCAGCACTCGGGGCTTTCAAGAGACCCAGTACTTC. This translates into CASTRGFQETQYF.

The V gene is TRBV6-5, the J gene TRBJ1-2; D remains unclear. Trimming took off 2 bases at V and 0 bases at J, with 7 bases between the two ends. This CDR3 comprises 14 residues. The germline V gene encodes CDR1 MNHEY and CDR2 SVGAGI. CDR3 protein: CASSYAKANYGYTF. CDR3 sequence (DNA): TGTGCCAGCAGTTACGCCAAAGCTAACTATGGCTACACCTTC.

This clone was counted between two and nine times. This chain joins TRBV30 and TRBJ2-2, with 7 positions matching TRBD2. There are 15 residues in the CDR3. After removal of 3 bases from V and 3 bases from J, the junction contained 7 bases not matched to a gene. Germline values: CDR1 GTSNPN, CDR2 SVGIG (reference sequence). The CDR3 nucleotides read TGTGCCTGGAGACAATCGGGAGGAGACACCGGGGAGCTGTTTTTT. Amino acid sequence: CAWRQSGGDTGELFF.

J is TRBJ1-2 and V is TRBV16; D call uncertain. CDR3 length equals 12 residues. Between the trimmed V and J ends, which lost 4 bases and 8 bases, there was a span of 11 bases. Germline assignment: CDR1 KGHSY and CDR2 FQNENV. The DNA for the CDR3 is TGTGCCAGCAGCCCGGCCCACGAGGGCTACACCTTC. This gives the protein CASSPAHEGYTF.

The chain is built from TRBV9 and TRBJ2-2; TRBD2 aligns across 7 bases. Germline V gene lookup returns CDR1 SGDLS and CDR2 YYNGEE. V shed 5 bases, J shed 7 bases, and the junction held 5 bases outside the gene matches. The CDR3 totals 13 residues. CDR3 loop: CASSYGGGGELFF. DNA of the CDR3: TGTGCCAGCAGTTATGGCGGGGGCGGGGAGCTGTTTTTT. Drawing the rest from reference TRBV9 and TRBJ2-2, the complete variable domain is DSGVTQTPKHLITATGQRVTLRCSPRSGDLSVYWYQQSLDQGLQFLIQYYNGEERAKGNILERFSAQQFPDLHSELNLSSLELGDSALYFCASSYGGGGELFFGEGSRLTVL.

The chain links TRBV10-3 to TRBJ2-7; D is ambiguous. The CDR3 is made up of 14 amino acids. Germline loops: CDR1 ENHRY, CDR2 SYGVKD. Trimming removed 2 bases from V and 3 bases from J, with 11 bases in between. This chain's CDR3 is CAISEMVISYEQYF. CDR3 DNA sequence: TGTGCCATCAGTGAGATGGTTATTAGCTACGAGCAGTACTTC.

The rearrangement joins TRBV3-1 (or the pseudogene TRBV3-2) to TRBJ1-5, with D possibly TRBD1 on 6 matching bases. Germline V gene data show CDR1 as LGHDT and CDR2 as YNNKEL (reference sequence). V gave up 4 bases and J gave up 4 bases, with 14 bases separating them. The CDR3 is 15 residues long. This chain's CDR3 is CASSLGGPSNQPQHF. CDR3 nucleotide sequence: TGTGCCAGCAGCCTGGGGGGGCCCTCTAATCAGCCCCAGCATTTT.

The rearrangement uses TRBV6-5 and TRBJ1-1; tentatively, D is TRBD1 (6 bases). Germline V CDR1 and CDR2: MNHEY, SVGAGI. Trimming pared 10 bases from V and 4 bases from J, leaving 16 bases between. The CDR3 is 13 residues long. The CDR3 region has the DNA TGTGCCATTTCGACACCGGGGGCCACTGAAGCTTTCTTT. It translates to CAISTPGATEAFF.

The V and J genes are TRBV5-1 and TRBJ2-1; no clear D. Germline CDR1 and CDR2: SGHRS and YFSETQ. There are 14 residues in the CDR3. Trimming stripped 0 bases from V and 2 bases from J, with 6 bases between. CDR3 DNA: TGCGCCAGCAGCTTGGAGGGTACCTACAATGAGCAGTTCTTC. This sequence encodes CASSLEGTYNEQFF.

The CDR3 is CASSQGGRVVKNIQYF. In DNA, the CDR3 is TGTGCCAGCAGCCAGGGGGGCCGAGTAGTCAAAAACATTCAGTACTTC. The V call is TRBV3-1 (or the pseudogene TRBV3-2), the J call TRBJ2-4; D is possibly TRBD1 or TRBD2 (6 bases each). The CDR3 runs to 16 residues. CDR1 and CDR2 from the germline V gene are LGHDT and YNNKEL (reference sequence). Trimming cost V 3 bases and J 3 bases, with 15 bases left between them.

The V and J genes are TRBV7-3 and TRBJ2-1, with 7 bases identical to TRBD2. The CDR3 contains 16 residues. Germline CDR1 SGHTA, CDR2 FQGTGA. Losses at the gene ends were 3 bases for V and 4 bases for J; bases not matched to a gene: 9. The CDR3 DNA is TGTGCCAGCAGCTTTTGGGGCGGGACTACTTACAATGAGCAGTTCTTC. Translation: CASSFWGGTTYNEQFF.

V usage is TRBV5-1 and J usage is TRBJ2-7, with 11 bases that match TRBD2. The CDR3 has 16 amino acids. Germline-derived CDR1 and CDR2 are SGHRS and YFSETQ. J gave up 3 bases and V 4 bases, and 9 bases lay outside the gene matches. The CDR3 spells CASSTGGLAGIYEQYF. The CDR3 DNA is TGCGCCAGCAGCACCGGTGGACTAGCGGGTATCTACGAGCAGTACTTC.

The CDR3 DNA is TGTGCCAGCAGCTTGGCCAATGAGCAGTTCTTC. This sequence encodes CASSLANEQFF. The chain is built from TRBV5-6 and TRBJ2-1; D is unclear. V was cut by 0 bases and J by 6 bases, with 1 base left in between. This CDR3 comprises 11 residues. CDR1 and CDR2 (germline): SGHDT, YYEEEE.